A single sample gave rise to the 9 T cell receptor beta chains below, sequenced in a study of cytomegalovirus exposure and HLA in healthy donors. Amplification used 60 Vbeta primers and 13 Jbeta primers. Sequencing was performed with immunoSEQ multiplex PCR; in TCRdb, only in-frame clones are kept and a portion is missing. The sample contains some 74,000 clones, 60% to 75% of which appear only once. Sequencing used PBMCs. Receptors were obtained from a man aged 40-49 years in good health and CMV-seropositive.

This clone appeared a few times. The DNA of the CDR3 is TGTGCCAGCAGGGATACACTTGGACTAGCGGGGGACACAGATACGCAGTATTTT. This gives the protein CASRDTLGLAGDTDTQYF. The chain joins TRBV2 to TRBJ2-3, with 13 bases aligning to TRBD2. The CDR3 is 18 amino acids. Per germline, CDR1 SNHLY and CDR2 FYNNEI. Unmatched junction bases numbered 11, after V lost 6 bases and J lost 2 bases.

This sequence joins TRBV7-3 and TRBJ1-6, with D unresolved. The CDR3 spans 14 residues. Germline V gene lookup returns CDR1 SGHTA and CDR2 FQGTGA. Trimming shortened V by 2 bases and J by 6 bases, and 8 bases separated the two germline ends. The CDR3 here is CASSLGVPNSPLHF. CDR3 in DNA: TGTGCCAGCAGCTTAGGAGTTCCTAATTCACCCCTCCACTTT.

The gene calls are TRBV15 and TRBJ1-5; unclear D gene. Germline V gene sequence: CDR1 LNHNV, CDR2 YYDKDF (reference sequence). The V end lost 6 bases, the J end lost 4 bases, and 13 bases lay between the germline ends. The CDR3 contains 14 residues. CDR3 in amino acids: CATSPRTGNQPQHF. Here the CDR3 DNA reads TGTGCCACCAGTCCGAGGACGGGGAATCAGCCCCAGCATTTT.

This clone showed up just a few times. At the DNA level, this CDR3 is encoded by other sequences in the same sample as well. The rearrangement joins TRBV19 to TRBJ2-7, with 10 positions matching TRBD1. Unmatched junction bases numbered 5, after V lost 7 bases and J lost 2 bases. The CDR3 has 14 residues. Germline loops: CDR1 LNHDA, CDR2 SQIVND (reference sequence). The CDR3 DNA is TGTGCCAGTAAGACCGGGACAGGGGCCTACGAGCAGTACTTC. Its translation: CASKTGTGAYEQYF.

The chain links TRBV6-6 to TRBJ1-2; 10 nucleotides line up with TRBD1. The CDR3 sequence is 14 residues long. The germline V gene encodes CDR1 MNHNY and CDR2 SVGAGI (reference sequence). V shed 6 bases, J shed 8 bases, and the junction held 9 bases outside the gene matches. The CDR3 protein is CASSKTGGLQGYTF. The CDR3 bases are TGTGCCAGCAGCAAGACAGGGGGCCTGCAAGGCTACACCTTC.

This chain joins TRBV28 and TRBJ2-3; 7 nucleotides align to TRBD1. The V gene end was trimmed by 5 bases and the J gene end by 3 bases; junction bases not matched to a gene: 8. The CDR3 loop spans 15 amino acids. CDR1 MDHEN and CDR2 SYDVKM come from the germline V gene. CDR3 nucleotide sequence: TGTGCCAGCAGTATGACAGGGACATTAACAGATACGCAGTATTTT. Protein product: CASSMTGTLTDTQYF.

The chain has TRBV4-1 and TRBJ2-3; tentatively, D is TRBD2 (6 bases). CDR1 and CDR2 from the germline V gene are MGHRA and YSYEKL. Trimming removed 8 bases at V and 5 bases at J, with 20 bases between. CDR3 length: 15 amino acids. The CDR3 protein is CASSHRASEIDTQYF. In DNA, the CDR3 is TGCGCCAGCTCCCATCGGGCTAGCGAGATAGATACGCAGTATTTT.

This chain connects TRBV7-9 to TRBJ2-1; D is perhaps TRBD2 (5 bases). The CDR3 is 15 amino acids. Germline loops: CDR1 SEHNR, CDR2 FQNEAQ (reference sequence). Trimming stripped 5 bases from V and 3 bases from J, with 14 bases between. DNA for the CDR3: TGTGCCAGCAGCCCCATTTCTAGCCTCTACAATGAGCAGTTCTTC. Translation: CASSPISSLYNEQFF. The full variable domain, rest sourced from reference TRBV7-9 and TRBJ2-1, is DTGVSQNPRHKITKRGQNVTFRCDPISEHNRLYWYRQTLGQGPEFLTYFQNEAQLEKSRLLSDRFSAERPKGSFSTLEIQRTEQGDSAMYLCASSPISSLYNEQFFGPGTRLTVL.

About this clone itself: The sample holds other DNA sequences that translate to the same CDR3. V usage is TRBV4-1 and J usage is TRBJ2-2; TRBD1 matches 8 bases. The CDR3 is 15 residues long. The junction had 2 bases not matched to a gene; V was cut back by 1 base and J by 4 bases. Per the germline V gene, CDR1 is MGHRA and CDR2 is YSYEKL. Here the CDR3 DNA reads TGCGCCAGCAGCCAAGCAGGGGGCTTCACCGGGGAGCTGTTTTTT. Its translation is CASSQAGGFTGELFF.